This is a list of T cell receptor beta chains from one sample in a study of shared T cell receptors in the human thymus. Libraries were prepared by immunoSEQ multiplex PCR; TCRdb keeps only in-frame clonotypes and omits some of them. This table has hundreds of thousands of clones, roughly 86% appearing once. The same data also went into a second study, on human thymus T cells.

The sample consisted of thymocytes. The receptors originated from a boy under two years old with a congenital heart defect. CDR3s leave out the opening cysteine and the closing phenylalanine or tryptophan. Each record gives: V gene, CDR3 length, J gene, CDR3 protein.

TRBV7-9	14	TRBJ1-2	ASSSIRRSRGDGYT
TRBV7-2	15	TRBJ1-6	ASSSGGGSSYNSPLH
TRBV5-1	12	TRBJ1-4	ASSLSQRNEKLF
TRBV27	13	TRBJ1-1	ASSSTLTGGTEAF
TRBV29-1	13	TRBJ1-5	SVVRQGAINQPQH
TRBV4-3	11	TRBJ1-1	ASSQVKNTEAF
TRBV28	12	TRBJ1-3	ASSLRGRANTIY
TRBV19	11	TRBJ1-4	ASRVGGDEKLF
TRBV30	18	TRBJ1-5	AWSTVLFGGGQSSHQPQH
TRBV6-5	13	TRBJ2-7	ASRFGTGAVYEQY
TRBV7-2	12	TRBJ2-5	ASSFPQTQETQY
TRBV5-5	15	TRBJ1-1	ASSLEPGQGLNTEAF
TRBV15	14	TRBJ2-7	ATSRDWGTVSYEQY
TRBV4-1	15	TRBJ2-2	ASSQGLGEGNTGELF
TRBV6-5	12	TRBJ2-7	ASSYSGSSYEQY